These 11 T cell receptor beta chains were sequenced from one sample in a study of blood T cell repertoires in COVID-19. Method: immunoSEQ multiplex PCR; TCRdb's copy keeps in-frame clones and lacks some. Of roughly 150,000 clones in the sample, around 87% are singletons; the top ten hold around an eighth. The sample comprised peripheral blood. These receptors all come from a young man with COVID-19, enrolled during active disease.

This rearrangement joins TRBV28 to TRBJ2-5; D is perhaps TRBD1 (5 bases). This CDR3 has 17 residues. V was pared by 5 bases and J by 5 bases, with 24 bases between. Germline CDR1 and CDR2: MDHEN and SYDVKM. CDR3 loop: CASSPLAQGFHGETQYF. The CDR3 DNA follows: TGTGCCAGCAGTCCTCTGGCGCAGGGCTTTCATGGGGAGACCCAGTACTTC.

V is TRBV19 and J is TRBJ2-1; 7 bases are a match to TRBD2. CDR3 size: 14 residues. From germline, CDR1 is LNHDA and CDR2 SQIVND (reference sequence). With 1 base clipped from V and 9 bases from J, the junction kept 6 bases outside the gene matches. The CDR3, as DNA: TGTGCCAGTAGTATAGGTCAGCGGGATGCTGAGCAGTTCTTC. Translating it yields CASSIGQRDAEQFF.

The rearrangement joins TRBV7-8 to TRBJ2-1, with D perhaps TRBD2 (5 bases). CDR3 length: 14 amino acids. Germline CDR1 and CDR2: SGHVS and FQNEAQ. V was clipped by 2 bases and J by 9 bases, with 14 bases between them. The CDR3 region is CASSLFFGRAEQFF. CDR3 DNA sequence: TGTGCCAGCAGCTTATTCTTTGGGCGGGCTGAGCAGTTCTTC.

The chain uses TRBV3-1 (or the pseudogene TRBV3-2) and TRBJ1-2; 9 nucleotides line up with TRBD1. The CDR3 length is 18 residues. Germline V CDR1 and CDR2: LGHDT, YNNKEL (reference sequence). V was clipped by 4 bases and J by 4 bases; unmatched bases: 16. The CDR3 DNA sequence: TGTGCCAGCAGCCGTGCCGGGACAGGGATGATGGGGAGCTATGGCTACACCTTC. It translates to CASSRAGTGMMGSYGYTF.

The chain uses TRBV9 and TRBJ1-2; TRBD1 matches at 8 bases. CDR3 length: 14 amino acids. J was trimmed by 3 bases and V by 4 bases; bases with no gene match: 5. In germline, CDR1 is SGDLS, CDR2 YYNGEE. The CDR3 region is CASSQPGQDYGYTF. The DNA for the CDR3 is TGTGCCAGCAGCCAACCGGGACAGGACTATGGCTACACCTTC.

Here the CDR3 reads CSVEERSYGDYGYTF. The CDR3 nucleotides read TGCAGCGTTGAAGAACGCTCTTACGGAGACTATGGCTACACCTTC. The chain combines TRBV29-1 with TRBJ1-2, with no clear D. V was clipped by 0 bases and J by 3 bases, with 14 bases between them. This CDR3 comprises 15 residues. CDR1 and CDR2 (germline): SQVTM, ANQGSEA.

This clone was counted a single time. V usage is TRBV12-3 or TRBV12-4 and J usage is TRBJ2-1; TRBD2 aligns across 9 bases. This CDR3 contains 12 residues. Trimming removed 4 bases from V and 15 bases from J; junction bases left unmatched: 7. The CDR3 region is CASSSIAGVLFF. The CDR3 DNA sequence: TGTGCCAGCAGTTCCATAGCGGGAGTACTGTTCTTC.

J is TRBJ1-5 and V is TRBV28, with D perhaps TRBD1 (5 bases). Germline values: CDR1 MDHEN, CDR2 SYDVKM. This CDR3 is 16 amino acids long. Trimming left V 4 bases short and J 1 base short, with 14 bases between. Here the CDR3 DNA reads TGTGCCAGCAGTTCCCAGTCTCGGGGGAGCAATCAGCCCCAGCATTTT. It is translated as CASSSQSRGSNQPQHF. Variable domain in full (rest from reference TRBV28 and TRBJ1-5): DVKVTQSSRYLVKRTGEKVFLECVQDMDHENMFWYRQDPGLGLRLIYFSYDVKMKEKGDIPEGYSVSREKKERFSLILESASTNQTSMYLCASSSQSRGSNQPQHFGDGTRLSIL.

V and J are TRBV12-5 and TRBJ2-3; 8 positions agree with TRBD2. J was trimmed by 0 bases and V by 3 bases; bases with no gene match: 5. CDR1 is LGHNT, CDR2 FRNRAP, per germline. CDR3 size: 16 residues. The CDR3 nucleotides are TGTGCTAGTGGTTTTAGCGGGGCAGGCAGCACAGATACGCAGTATTTT. Translating it yields CASGFSGAGSTDTQYF.

This rearrangement joins TRBV15 to TRBJ2-3; perhaps TRBD2 as D (7 bases). Looked up from germline, CDR1 is LNHNV and CDR2 is YYDKDF (reference sequence). Trimming shortened V by 2 bases and J by 4 bases, and 19 bases separated the two germline ends. This CDR3 has 17 residues. This CDR3 is CATSRFRGDKNSDTQYF. In DNA form, the CDR3 reads TGTGCCACCAGCAGATTCCGGGGGGACAAAAATTCAGATACGCAGTATTTT.

The chain joins TRBV10-3 to TRBJ2-3; a possible D gene is TRBD2 (7 bases). Germline assignment: CDR1 ENHRY and CDR2 SYGVKD. Trimming took off 8 bases at V and 3 bases at J, with 15 bases between the two ends. The CDR3 is made up of 14 amino acids. The CDR3 here is CAISGGRGTDTQYF. DNA of the CDR3: TGTGCCATCTCCGGGGGGCGGGGGACAGATACGCAGTATTTT.